Listed here are 29 T cell receptor beta chains from one sample, sequenced in a study of cytomegalovirus exposure and HLA in healthy donors. Assay used: immunoSEQ multiplex PCR; TCRdb lists only in-frame clones, some missing. There are some 170,000 clones in the sample; around 96% occur only once, and roughly 1% lies in the top ten. Input material: PBMCs. These receptors all come from a woman aged 18-35 years in good health and CMV-seronegative.

This chain uses TRBV27 with TRBJ2-3; TRBD2 matches at 11 bases. From germline, CDR1 is MNHEY and CDR2 SMNVEV (reference sequence). CDR3 length: 17 residues. V lost 1 base and J lost 5; bases outside the gene matches: 8. The CDR3 coding sequence is TGTGCCAGCAGTTTATGGGTAGCGGGGGGGCCGGGAGATACGCAGTATTTT. This gives the protein CASSLWVAGGPGDTQYF.

The CDR3 loop is CASSPRLAGGQETQYF. CDR3 coding DNA: TGTGCCAGCAGTCCGCGACTAGCGGGGGGCCAAGAGACCCAGTACTTC. The chain recombines TRBV27 with TRBJ2-5; the match to TRBD2 covers 13 bases. Germline CDR1 is MNHEY and CDR2 is SMNVEV (reference sequence). With 5 bases clipped from V and 1 base from J, the junction kept 4 bases outside the gene matches. CDR3 length: 16 residues.

This clone was seen more than once but under ten times. V and J are TRBV4-3 and TRBJ2-3; 9 positions agree with TRBD1. The trim removed 0 bases at V and 4 bases at J, leaving 8 bases unmatched. This CDR3 contains 17 residues. The germline V gene encodes CDR1 LGHNA and CDR2 YSLEER. CDR3 DNA: TGCGCCAGCAGCCAAGAAGGGGACAGGGAATCCCCAGATACGCAGTATTTT. Translated: CASSQEGDRESPDTQYF.

This clone appeared a single time. The chain uses TRBV7-3 and TRBJ2-2; the D gene is possibly TRBD1 (6 bases). This CDR3 region has 18 residues. Trimming left V 5 bases short and J 3 bases short, with 22 bases between. The germline V gene encodes CDR1 SGHTA and CDR2 FQGTGA. For the CDR3, the DNA is TGTGCCAGCAGCCCTTTAGGTGGCCAGGGGTCGTACACCGGGGAGCTGTTTTTT. It codes for CASSPLGGQGSYTGELFF.

The chain is built from TRBV4-2 and TRBJ1-5, with TRBD1 identical over 8 bases. This CDR3 is 19 amino acids long. The V and J ends lost 4 bases and 6 bases, in that order; junction bases with no gene match: 20. Germline CDR1 LGHNA, CDR2 YNFKEQ. CDR3 DNA sequence: TGTGCCAGCAGCCTGACCAGACCTAACAGGGGGGATATGGGTCAGCCCCAGCATTTT. Its protein product is CASSLTRPNRGDMGQPQHF.

The V call is TRBV19, the J call TRBJ2-5; the D gene is possibly TRBD1 (6 bases). The CDR3 covers 14 residues. Trimming stripped 6 bases from V and 6 bases from J, with 17 bases between. Germline values: CDR1 LNHDA, CDR2 SQIVND (reference sequence). CDR3 loop: CASSTLQGRQTQYF. The CDR3 coding sequence is TGTGCCAGTAGCACCCTTCAGGGGAGACAGACCCAGTACTTC.

J is TRBJ1-3 and V is TRBV5-1, with a tentative D call TRBD1 (5 bases). The germline V gene encodes CDR1 SGHRS and CDR2 YFSETQ. The V gene lost 4 bases and the J gene lost 2 bases, with 13 bases spanning the gap. CDR3 size: 15 residues. CDR3 DNA sequence: TGCGCCAGCAGCCGTCAGGGCCAGGCTGGAAACACCATATATTTT. Protein product: CASSRQGQAGNTIYF. Full variable domain (missing parts from reference TRBV5-1 and TRBJ1-3): KAGVTQTPRYLIKTRGQQVTLSCSPISGHRSVSWYQQTPGQGLQFLFEYFSETQRNKGNFPGRFSGRQFSNSRSEMNVSTLELGDSALYLCASSRQGQAGNTIYFGEGSWLTVV.

The chain combines TRBV6-5 with TRBJ2-3; 8 nucleotides match TRBD2. The CDR3 spans 15 residues. From germline, CDR1 is MNHEY and CDR2 SVGAGI. V gave up 8 bases and J gave up 6 bases; unmatched junction bases: 13. The chain's CDR3 is CASGRFGGAGDTQYF. In DNA, the CDR3 is TGTGCCAGCGGACGATTCGGGGGGGCCGGGGATACGCAGTATTTT.

The genes are TRBV14 and TRBJ1-1; D gene uncertain. CDR1 SGHDN and CDR2 FVKESK come from the germline V gene. This CDR3 has 14 residues. Trimming left V 0 bases short and J 7 bases short, with 12 bases between. CDR3 DNA: TGTGCCAGCAGCCAAGATGCGCGGGTTTTTGAAGCTTTCTTT. It translates to CASSQDARVFEAFF.

V and J are TRBV5-4 and TRBJ1-1; D ambiguous. V shed 0 bases and J shed 2 bases, with 5 bases lying between them. Germline V lookup: CDR1 SGHNT, CDR2 YYREEE (reference sequence). This CDR3 region has 13 residues. The CDR3 protein is CASSLGANTEAFF. The CDR3 bases are TGTGCCAGCAGCTTGGGGGCAAACACTGAAGCTTTCTTT.

As for this clone: Different DNA sequences within this sample yield the same CDR3. The CDR3 loop reads CASSPNTDTQYF. The CDR3 DNA follows: TGTGCCAGCAGCCCCAACACAGATACGCAGTATTTT. The chain combines TRBV11-2 with TRBJ2-3; no firm D call. The germline V and J ends were trimmed by 5 bases and 2 bases, with 5 bases remaining between them. The CDR3 sequence is 12 residues long. Per germline, CDR1 SGHAT and CDR2 FQNNGV.

The rearrangement joins TRBV29-1 to TRBJ2-3; TRBD2 matches 10 bases. The CDR3 is made up of 15 amino acids. V gave up 8 bases and J gave up 4 bases; unmatched junction bases: 12. In germline, CDR1 is SQVTM, CDR2 ANQGSEA. The CDR3 protein is CSLRGSGGSADTQYF. CDR3 DNA: TGCAGCCTGAGGGGTAGCGGGGGGTCGGCAGATACGCAGTATTTT.

The genes are TRBV10-1 and TRBJ2-7, with 7 bases that match TRBD1. The V and J ends lost 4 bases and 1 base, in that order; junction bases with no gene match: 13. Germline V lookup: CDR1 WNHNN, CDR2 SYGVQD (reference sequence). This CDR3 has 17 amino acids. The CDR3 protein is CASSVPTTGTASYEQYF. As DNA, the CDR3 is TGCGCCAGCAGTGTCCCCACAACCGGGACAGCTTCCTACGAGCAGTACTTC.

The V and J genes are TRBV19 and TRBJ2-3, with 10 bases fitting TRBD2. Germline V gene lookup returns CDR1 LNHDA and CDR2 SQIVND (reference sequence). V lost 6 bases and J lost 1; bases outside the gene matches: 4. This CDR3 has 15 residues. The CDR3 region is CASSPTSGRTDTQYF. CDR3 nucleotide sequence: TGTGCCAGTAGCCCGACTAGCGGGCGCACAGATACGCAGTATTTT.

J is TRBJ2-7 and V is TRBV14, with 8 bases matching TRBD2. With 7 bases clipped from V and 5 bases from J, the junction kept 7 bases outside the gene matches. This CDR3 has 13 amino acids. Germline assignment: CDR1 SGHDN and CDR2 FVKESK. The CDR3 spells CASKRSGVNEQYF. The DNA for the CDR3 is TGTGCCAGCAAGCGTAGCGGGGTAAACGAGCAGTACTTC.

J is TRBJ2-7 and V is TRBV27; tentatively, D is TRBD2 (6 bases). Between the trimmed V and J ends, which lost 6 bases and 3 bases, there was a span of 15 bases. Germline V gene sequence: CDR1 MNHEY, CDR2 SMNVEV (reference sequence). The CDR3 is 14 amino acids. The CDR3 spells CASRRAGLLYEQYF. The CDR3 nucleotides read TGTGCCAGCAGACGCGCGGGACTCCTCTACGAGCAGTACTTC.

The chain joins TRBV27 to TRBJ2-1; 8 nucleotides align to TRBD1. CDR3 size: 15 residues. The V segment lost 4 bases and the J segment 7 bases; nucleotides outside the gene matches: 9. From germline, CDR1 is MNHEY and CDR2 SMNVEV (reference sequence). The CDR3 DNA reads TGTGCCAGCAGTTCCCCCGGACAGGGTTGGAATGAGCAGTTCTTC. Its translation is CASSSPGQGWNEQFF.

The chain links TRBV2 to TRBJ1-5; D remains ambiguous. This CDR3 contains 14 residues. Per germline, CDR1 SNHLY and CDR2 FYNNEI. Trimming removed 3 bases from V and 5 bases from J, with 11 bases in between. The CDR3 DNA is TGTGCCAGCAGTGACTTACTAGAGGATCAGCCCCAGCATTTT. Protein: CASSDLLEDQPQHF.

This clone occurred once. The rearrangement uses TRBV6-5 and TRBJ1-1, with D perhaps TRBD1 (5 bases). This CDR3 has 12 residues. V lost 2 bases and J 12 bases, leaving 13 bases between the germline ends. Germline assignment: CDR1 MNHEY and CDR2 SVGAGI. The CDR3 spells CASSYRGGTSFF. CDR3 sequence (DNA): TGTGCCAGCAGTTACAGGGGCGGAACATCTTTCTTT.

The sample holds one count of this clone. V usage is TRBV7-9 and J usage is TRBJ2-3; tentative D call: TRBD2 (6 bases). V lost 4 bases to trimming and J lost 1 base, with 18 bases between them. The CDR3 length is 17 residues. Germline V gene lookup returns CDR1 SEHNR and CDR2 FQNEAQ (reference sequence). The chain's CDR3 is CASSWRGTPAGTDTQYF. The CDR3 coding sequence is TGTGCCAGCAGCTGGCGAGGGACTCCGGCGGGCACAGATACGCAGTATTTT. Looking up the rest from reference TRBV7-9 and TRBJ2-3 gives the full variable domain: DTGVSQNPRHKITKRGQNVTFRCDPISEHNRLYWYRQTLGQGPEFLTYFQNEAQLEKSRLLSDRFSAERPKGSFSTLEIQRTEQGDSAMYLCASSWRGTPAGTDTQYFGPGTRLTVL.

Only one count was recorded for this clone. The V call is TRBV2, the J call TRBJ2-5; 8 bases map to TRBD1. This CDR3 has 16 amino acids. V shed 6 bases, J shed 3 bases, and the junction held 12 bases outside the gene matches. Germline V gene data show CDR1 as SNHLY and CDR2 as FYNNEI. The DNA for the CDR3 is TGTGCCAGCAGGCACACCGGGACAGGAGATAAAGAGACCCAGTACTTC. It specifies CASRHTGTGDKETQYF.

This chain links TRBV5-6 with TRBJ1-4; D gene ambiguous. V was cut by 2 bases and J by 5 bases, with 10 bases left in between. The germline V gene has CDR1 SGHDT and CDR2 YYEEEE. The CDR3 totals 14 residues. This CDR3 is CASSFGMTNEKLFF. The CDR3 DNA reads TGTGCCAGCAGCTTCGGGATGACCAATGAAAAACTGTTTTTT.

This clone was detected once. V is TRBV28 and J is TRBJ1-2; D remains unclear. Trimming pared 2 bases from V and 8 bases from J, leaving 15 bases between. The germline gives CDR1 MDHEN, CDR2 SYDVKM. This CDR3 comprises 14 residues. CDR3 in DNA: TGTGCCAGCAGTTTAGTAGGCGCGGTCGGGGGCTACACCTTC. This sequence encodes CASSLVGAVGGYTF.

The chain uses TRBV5-4 and TRBJ2-3; D is perhaps TRBD2 (7 bases). Per germline, CDR1 SGHNT and CDR2 YYREEE (reference sequence). The CDR3 has 15 residues. Trimming shortened V by 2 bases and J by 3 bases, and 13 bases separated the two germline ends. CDR3 sequence (DNA): TGTGCCAGCAGCTTCAACGGGGGGCGTACAGATACGCAGTATTTT. This codes for CASSFNGGRTDTQYF.

This CDR3 reads CASNKGLDLGNTF. The CDR3 DNA reads TGTGCCAGTAACAAGGGGTTAGACCTTGGGAACACCTTC. This chain uses TRBV19 with TRBJ1-2, with a possible D match to TRBD1 (5 bases). Germline values: CDR1 LNHDA, CDR2 SQIVND (reference sequence). Trimming removed 7 bases from V and 12 bases from J, with 21 bases in between. The CDR3 is 13 amino acids.

The genes are TRBV19 and TRBJ1-6; no reliable D call. The CDR3 has 15 amino acids. Deletions cut 4 bases from V and 9 bases from J, with 16 bases between. Germline CDR1 is LNHDA and CDR2 is SQIVND (reference sequence). CDR3 DNA: TGTGCCAGTAGTACCTCGACTCAGATTGGTTCACCCCTCCACTTT. Translating it yields CASSTSTQIGSPLHF.

This rearrangement joins TRBV4-2 to TRBJ2-3; 9 nucleotides line up with TRBD2. The CDR3 is 17 residues long. Trimming at V came to 0 bases and at J to 2 bases, leaving 6 bases not matched to a gene. Germline V gives CDR1 LGHNA, CDR2 YNFKEQ. For the CDR3, the DNA is TGTGCCAGCAGCCAAGACGGGACTAGCTCTCCCACAGATACGCAGTATTTT. Protein: CASSQDGTSSPTDTQYF.

The chain employs TRBV7-2 and TRBJ1-2; D is unresolved. Germline CDR1 and CDR2: SGHTA and FQGNSA. The CDR3 contains 14 residues. Between the trimmed V and J ends, which lost 6 bases and 0 bases, there was a span of 11 bases. The CDR3 DNA is TGTGCCAGCAGTCGTACATACACTAACTATGGCTACACCTTC. It encodes CASSRTYTNYGYTF.

The V gene is TRBV4-1, the J gene TRBJ2-5; TRBD2 is a possible D gene (5 bases). Germline assignment: CDR1 MGHRA and CDR2 YSYEKL. The V and J ends lost 1 base and 5 bases respectively, with 5 bases between them. The CDR3 length is 12 residues. CDR3 sequence (DNA): TGCGCCAGCAGCCAAGGAGGGGAGACCCAGTACTTC. Protein sequence: CASSQGGETQYF.